The subject of this entry is one TCR beta chain. Germline V gene lookup returns CDR1 LGHNA and CDR2 YNFKEQ. V lost 0 bases to trimming and J lost 4 bases, with 15 bases between them. The CDR3 has 16 amino acids. This entry belongs to a study of T cell changes during pregnancy in multiple sclerosis. Only in-frame clones appear in the TCRdb table, and some are missing; sequencing was by immunoSEQ multiplex PCR. Of around 33,000 clones in the sample, roughly nine tenths were seen once. V gene TRBV4-2 combines with J gene TRBJ1-2; maybe TRBD1 (5 bases). Material: peripheral blood, obtained in the third trimester of pregnancy. The TCR sequence derives from a female donor in good health, enrolled as a control in a pregnancy study. CDR3 residues: CASSQDRGGGSYGYTF. The CDR3 nucleotides read TGTGCCAGCAGCCAAGATCGTGGGGGAGGTAGCTATGGCTACACCTTC.